Presented here are 2 T cell receptor beta chains from one specimen sequenced in a study of cytomegalovirus exposure and HLA in healthy donors. The study ran its PCR with 60 Vbeta and 13 Jbeta primers. Clones were read by immunoSEQ multiplex PCR, and TCRdb kept only the in-frame ones, dropping some. The sample has nearly 110,000 clones; 65% to 80% are singletons. Sequencing was done on a sample of PBMCs. The receptors were gathered from a man aged 60-69 years in good health and CMV-seronegative.

The chain uses TRBV7-2 and TRBJ2-3, with 8 nucleotides matching TRBD1. The CDR3 extends over 15 amino acids. V was clipped by 4 bases and J by 6 bases; unmatched bases: 9. CDR1 and CDR2 (germline): SGHTA, FQGNSA. CDR3 nucleotide sequence: TGTGCCAGCAGCTCCCAAGGACAGGGTAGGGATACGCAGTATTTT. It encodes CASSSQGQGRDTQYF.

This chain links TRBV7-4 with TRBJ1-5; D possibly corresponds to TRBD1 (6 bases). Germline V gene sequence: CDR1 SGHVT, CDR2 SQSDAQ. The CDR3 covers 16 residues. The V and J ends lost 6 bases and 3 bases respectively, with 18 bases between them. CDR3 in DNA: TGTGCCAGCAGTGCTCGGGGGGCCGTGATCAATCAGCCCCAGCATTTT. It encodes CASSARGAVINQPQHF. Variable domain in full (rest from reference TRBV7-4 and TRBJ1-5): GAGVSQSPRYKVAKRGRDVALRCDSISGHVTLYWYRQTLGQGSEVLTYSQSDAQRDKSGRPSGRFSAERPERSVSTLKIQRTEQGDSAVYLCASSARGAVINQPQHFGDGTRLSIL.